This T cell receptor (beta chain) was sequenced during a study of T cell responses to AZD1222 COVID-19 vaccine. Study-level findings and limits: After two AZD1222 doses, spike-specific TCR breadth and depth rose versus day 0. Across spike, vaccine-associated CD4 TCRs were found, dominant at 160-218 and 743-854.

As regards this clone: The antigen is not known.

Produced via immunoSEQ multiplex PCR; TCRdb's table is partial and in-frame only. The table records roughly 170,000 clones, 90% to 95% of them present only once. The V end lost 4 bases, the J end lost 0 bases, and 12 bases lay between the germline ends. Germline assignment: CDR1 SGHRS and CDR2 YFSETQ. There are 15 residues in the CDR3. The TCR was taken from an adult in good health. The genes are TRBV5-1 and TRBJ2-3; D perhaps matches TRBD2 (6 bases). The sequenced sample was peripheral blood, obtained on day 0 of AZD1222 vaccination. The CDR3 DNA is TGCGCCAGCAGCGGGAGGTCCGTTAGCACAGATACGCAGTATTTT. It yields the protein CASSGRSVSTDTQYF.